The 11 T cell receptor beta chains in this list originate from one sample, sequenced in a study of siplizumab effects on memory and regulatory T cells. TCRdb's table, derived via immunoSEQ multiplex PCR, lists solely in-frame clones and lacks some. The sample yields around 100,000 clones, about 91% seen once. Sequencing was performed on CD4+ T cells sorted from blood. The receptors originated from a human donor in good health.

The V gene is TRBV7-3, the J gene TRBJ2-5; no reliable D call. The CDR3 has 19 residues. Germline V gene data show CDR1 as SGHTA and CDR2 as FQGTGA. Between the trimmed V and J ends, which lost 5 bases and 7 bases, there was a span of 32 bases. The CDR3 loop reads CASSVNGDRSPTHGGTQYF. The DNA of the CDR3 is TGTGCCAGCAGCGTTAACGGAGATCGATCCCCCACACACGGCGGGACCCAGTACTTC.

The chain is built from TRBV6-1 and TRBJ1-4; 10 positions match TRBD1. CDR1 MNHNS and CDR2 SASEGT come from the germline V gene. The CDR3 extends over 14 amino acids. With 6 bases clipped from V and 8 bases from J, the junction kept 6 bases outside the gene matches. CDR3 DNA sequence: TGTGCCAGCAGCAGACAGGGGGCTTGGGAAAAACTGTTTTTT. Its protein is CASSRQGAWEKLFF.

The chain combines TRBV5-1 with TRBJ2-5; a possible D gene is TRBD1 (6 bases). V lost 1 base, J lost 5 bases, and 9 bases lay in between. This CDR3 contains 13 residues. CDR1 is SGHRS, CDR2 YFSETQ, per germline. CDR3 nucleotides: TGCGCCAGCAGCTTGTGGGGGCGCGAGACCCAGTACTTC. This gives the protein CASSLWGRETQYF. Using reference TRBV5-1 and TRBJ2-5 for the parts outside the CDR3, the full variable domain is KAGVTQTPRYLIKTRGQQVTLSCSPISGHRSVSWYQQTPGQGLQFLFEYFSETQRNKGNFPGRFSGRQFSNSRSEMNVSTLELGDSALYLCASSLWGRETQYFGPGTRLLVL.

V and J are TRBV15 and TRBJ2-3; 9 nucleotides agree with TRBD1. The germline V gene encodes CDR1 LNHNV and CDR2 YYDKDF (reference sequence). The V segment lost 9 bases and the J segment 7 bases; nucleotides outside the gene matches: 11. The CDR3 loop spans 14 amino acids. CDR3 sequence (DNA): TGTGCCACGGCCGGGACAGGGTCTGAGTATACGCAGTATTTT. Protein sequence: CATAGTGSEYTQYF.

The chain recombines TRBV25-1 with TRBJ2-7; D not certain. Germline CDR1 is MGHDK and CDR2 is SYGVNS. The CDR3 is 12 residues long. V lost 8 bases, J lost 2 bases, and 10 bases lay in between. CDR3 loop: CASRRLTYEQYF. The CDR3 DNA follows: TGTGCCAGCCGCAGACTCACCTACGAGCAGTACTTC.

This chain connects TRBV6-4 to TRBJ2-2; TRBD1 is a possible D gene (6 bases). The V gene lost 5 bases and the J gene lost 4 bases, with 11 bases spanning the gap. The CDR3 extends over 14 amino acids. The germline V gene encodes CDR1 MRHNA and CDR2 SNTAGT. The CDR3 region is CASSLQGSTGELFF. CDR3 coding DNA: TGTGCCAGCAGTCTACAGGGTAGCACCGGGGAGCTGTTTTTT.

The rearrangement joins TRBV6-5 to TRBJ2-1; 9 nucleotides align to TRBD1. Germline CDR1 is MNHEY and CDR2 is SVGAGI. J was trimmed by 9 bases and V by 0 bases; bases with no gene match: 6. The CDR3 totals 15 residues. This chain's CDR3 is CASSYSWTGDGEQFF. CDR3 bases: TGTGCCAGCAGTTACTCATGGACAGGGGATGGTGAGCAGTTCTTC.

The CDR3 region is CSVGTGVYTGELFF. DNA for the CDR3: TGCAGCGTCGGGACAGGGGTTTACACCGGGGAGCTGTTTTTT. The V and J genes are TRBV29-1 and TRBJ2-2, with TRBD1 matching over 10 bases. Germline V lookup: CDR1 SQVTM, CDR2 ANQGSEA. The CDR3 sequence is 14 residues long. V lost 6 bases to trimming and J lost 3 bases; unmatched junction nucleotides: 4.

This clone occurred a few times. The chain joins TRBV7-2 to TRBJ1-2, with no clear D. CDR1 and CDR2 (germline): SGHTA, FQGNSA. Trimming stripped 1 base from V and 4 bases from J, with 7 bases between. CDR3 length equals 13 residues. The CDR3 DNA reads as TGTGCCAGCAGCTTAGAGGCCTCCTATGGCTACACCTTC. Amino acids: CASSLEASYGYTF.

The V call is TRBV9, the J call TRBJ1-3; D not resolved. CDR1 and CDR2 (germline): SGDLS, YYNGEE. V was trimmed by 2 bases and J by 2 bases, leaving 14 bases between them. The CDR3 is made up of 16 amino acids. CDR3 region: CASSVGGPPAGNTIYF. CDR3 DNA: TGTGCCAGCAGCGTGGGCGGGCCTCCGGCTGGAAACACCATATATTTT.

The chain joins TRBV2 to TRBJ1-2; unclear D gene. This CDR3 has 11 amino acids. V lost 6 bases and J lost 5, with 7 bases in between. CDR1 and CDR2 (germline): SNHLY, FYNNEI. The CDR3 nucleotides read TGTGCCAGCAGGACTTATTATGGCTACACCTTC. Translated: CASRTYYGYTF.